One TCR beta chain is described in this entry. The antigen is undetermined. This sample stems from a study of shared clonotypes between healthy human individuals. Whole-study context: Each donor contributed plates that comprised three CD4 naive, three CD4 memory, two CD8 naive and one CD8 memory. Study-level results: Depth was large, yet rarefaction showed that sorted-subset sequencing was incomplete.

CD4+ cells were split into CD45RA+ naive and CD45RA-negative memory subsets. TCRdb keeps only in-frame clones here, not all; method: immunoSEQ multiplex PCR. The sample shows approximately 180,000 clones, about 93% of them seen only once. Sequenced input: naive CD4+ T cells sorted from blood. Subset in this sample: CD45RA+ positively selected. This receptor was obtained from a woman aged 25-40 years in good health.

The CDR3 DNA follows: TGTGCCAGCAGCTTGGCTCCCGATCAGCCCCAGCATTTT. It yields the protein CASSLAPDQPQHF. V and J are TRBV5-4 and TRBJ1-5; D is uncertain. Between the trimmed V and J ends, which lost 0 bases and 5 bases, there was a span of 6 bases. The CDR3 extends over 13 amino acids. Germline values: CDR1 SGHNT, CDR2 YYREEE (reference sequence). Complete variable domain (other parts from reference TRBV5-4 and TRBJ1-5): ETGVTQSPTHLIKTRGQQVTLRCSSQSGHNTVSWYQQALGQGPQFIFQYYREEENGRGNFPPRFSGLQFPNYSSELNVNALELDDSALYLCASSLAPDQPQHFGDGTRLSIL.